A single sample is the source of the 12 T cell receptor beta chains below, sequenced in a study of blood T cells in healthy people across ages. Alongside a J-beta primer mix, a sample-barcoded 5' primer served in a second PCR lasting about 7 to 12 cycles. Via MiXCR, TCRdb re-called the 5' RACE reads, giving one row per CDR3 protein. The repertoire has about 640,000 distinct CDR3 sequences, under 70% of them found once; the top ten carry more than 35%. Sequenced material: blood. The receptors here all came from a man aged 55-75 years in good health.

Of note for this clonotype: A read error may produce the germline difference seen at one junction end. The gene calls are TRBV20-1 and TRBJ2-1; TRBD2 aligns across 10 bases. The CDR3 runs to 14 residues. From germline, CDR1 is DFQATT and CDR2 SNEGSKA (reference sequence). For the CDR3, the DNA is TGCAGTGCGAGAGGCCAGCGGGGGGGCAATGAGCAGTTCTTC. Translating it yields CSARGQRGGNEQFF.

V is TRBV7-9 and J is TRBJ2-1, with 9 bases lining up with TRBD2. The trim removed 5 bases at V and 0 bases at J, leaving 11 bases unmatched. This CDR3 has 18 amino acids. Germline CDR1 is SEHNR and CDR2 is FQNEAQ (reference sequence). The CDR3 protein is CASSGRTSEGSSYNEQFF. DNA of the CDR3: TGTGCCAGCAGCGGCAGGACTAGCGAGGGGAGCTCCTACAATGAGCAGTTCTTC.

This clonotype showed up just once. The chain carries TRBV6-2 or TRBV6-3 and TRBJ2-3, with 8 bases that match TRBD2. The CDR3 extends over 13 amino acids. Per the germline V gene, CDR1 is MNHEY and CDR2 is SVGEGT. After removal of 9 bases from V and 6 bases from J, the junction contained 8 bases not matched to a gene. CDR3 nucleotides: TGTGCCAGTGGACGAGCGGGGGCGGATACGCAGTATTTT. Translated, it gives CASGRAGADTQYF.

The chain uses TRBV5-1 and TRBJ2-4; 10 nucleotides agree with TRBD1. Germline assignment: CDR1 SGHRS and CDR2 YFSETQ. V was pared by 7 bases and J by 8 bases, with 12 bases of the junction left unmatched. This CDR3 has 15 residues. CDR3 region: CASAPGTGAGDIQYF. The CDR3 nucleotides read TGCGCCAGCGCGCCCGGGACAGGGGCCGGAGACATTCAGTACTTC.

This clonotype appeared many times. This chain uses TRBV20-1 with TRBJ2-7; 15 bases are a match to TRBD2. J gave up 3 bases and V 7 bases, and 1 base lay outside the gene matches. In germline, CDR1 is DFQATT, CDR2 SNEGSKA (reference sequence). This CDR3 has 13 amino acids. The CDR3 region is CSVGLAGGYEQYF. The CDR3, as DNA: TGCAGTGTGGGACTAGCGGGGGGCTACGAGCAGTACTTC.

The chain links TRBV6-4 to TRBJ1-1; D is ambiguous. Trimming removed 2 bases at V and 6 bases at J, with 22 bases between. CDR1 MRHNA and CDR2 SNTAGT come from the germline V gene. CDR3 length equals 17 residues. CDR3: CASSDPLEGRLYPEAFF. The CDR3 nucleotides are TGTGCCAGCAGTGACCCCCTTGAGGGAAGGCTATATCCTGAAGCTTTCTTT.

CDR3 sequence: CTRRARALQIPNQPQHF. The CDR3 DNA sequence: TGCACCCGGCGGGCCAGGGCTTTGCAAATTCCAAATCAGCCCCAGCATTTT. The V gene is TRBV29-1, the J gene TRBJ1-5; the D gene is possibly TRBD1 (5 bases). This CDR3 spans 17 amino acids. The germline gives CDR1 SQVTM, CDR2 ANQGSEA.

The chain joins TRBV4-1 to TRBJ1-5; D remains unclear. V gave up 0 bases and J gave up 2 bases, with 8 bases separating them. Germline V gives CDR1 MGHRA, CDR2 YSYEKL. The CDR3 is 15 amino acids. The CDR3 is CASSQEGGGNQPQHF. In DNA form, the CDR3 reads TGCGCCAGCAGCCAAGAAGGCGGTGGCAATCAGCCCCAGCATTTT.

This clonotype was seen a few times. V gene TRBV5-1 combines with J gene TRBJ2-1; 9 bases line up with TRBD1. Germline V gene lookup returns CDR1 SGHRS and CDR2 YFSETQ. The CDR3 is made up of 16 amino acids. J gave up 7 bases and V 4 bases, and 12 bases lay outside the gene matches. As DNA, the CDR3 is TGCGCCAGCAGCCTTCTCGGACAGGGGACGGGGAATGAGCAGTTCTTC. It translates to CASSLLGQGTGNEQFF.

Judged by abundance, this clonotype is medium-sized (0.01 to 0.1%). The rearrangement uses TRBV7-2 and TRBJ1-6; 8 bases fit TRBD1. Germline V gives CDR1 SGHTA, CDR2 FQGNSA. The trim removed 5 bases at V and 10 bases at J, leaving 4 bases unmatched. The CDR3 extends over 13 amino acids. The CDR3 DNA sequence: TGTGCCAGCAGCGACAGGGGTGGGTCACCCCTCCACTTT. Translated: CASSDRGGSPLHF.

The V and J genes are TRBV20-1 and TRBJ2-4, with TRBD2 as a possible D gene (7 bases). The V and J ends lost 3 bases and 0 bases respectively, with 30 bases between them. This CDR3 spans 21 amino acids. From germline, CDR1 is DFQATT and CDR2 SNEGSKA (reference sequence). CDR3 DNA sequence: TGCAGTGCTAGTGACCGGGGAGGGGGGCCCGGACCAATTTTAGCCAAAAACATTCAGTACTTC. Its protein is CSASDRGGGPGPILAKNIQYF.

The chain uses TRBV18 and TRBJ2-1, with D maybe TRBD1 (6 bases). Trimming removed 8 bases at V and 0 bases at J, with 14 bases between. CDR1 is KGHSH, CDR2 LQKENI, per germline. CDR3 length: 15 amino acids. CDR3: CASSPDRSSYNEQFF. CDR3 DNA: TGTGCCAGCAGCCCCGACAGGAGCTCCTACAATGAGCAGTTCTTC.